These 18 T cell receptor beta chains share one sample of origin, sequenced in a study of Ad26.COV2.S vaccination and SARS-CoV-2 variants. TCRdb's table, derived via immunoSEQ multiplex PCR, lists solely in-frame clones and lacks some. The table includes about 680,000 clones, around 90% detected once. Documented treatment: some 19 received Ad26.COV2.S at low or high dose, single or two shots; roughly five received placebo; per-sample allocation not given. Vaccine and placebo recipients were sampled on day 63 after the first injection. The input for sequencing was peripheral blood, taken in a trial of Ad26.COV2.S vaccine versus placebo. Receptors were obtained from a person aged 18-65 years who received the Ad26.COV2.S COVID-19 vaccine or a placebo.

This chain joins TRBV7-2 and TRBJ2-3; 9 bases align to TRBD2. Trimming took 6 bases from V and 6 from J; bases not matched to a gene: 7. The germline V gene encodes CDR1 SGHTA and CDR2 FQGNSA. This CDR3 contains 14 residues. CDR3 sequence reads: CASRGGGAADTQYF. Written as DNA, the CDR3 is TGTGCCAGCAGGGGCGGGGGGGCGGCCGATACGCAGTATTTT.

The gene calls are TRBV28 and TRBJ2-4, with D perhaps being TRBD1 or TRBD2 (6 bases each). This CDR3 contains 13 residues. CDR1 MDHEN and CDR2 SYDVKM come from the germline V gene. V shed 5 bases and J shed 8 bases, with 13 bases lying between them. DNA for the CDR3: TGTGCCAGCAGTACTACAGGGAGGTACATTCAGTACTTC. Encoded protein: CASSTTGRYIQYF.

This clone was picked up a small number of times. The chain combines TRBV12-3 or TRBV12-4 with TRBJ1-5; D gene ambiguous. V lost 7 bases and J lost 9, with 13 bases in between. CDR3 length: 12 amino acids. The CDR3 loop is CASTLNAGPQHF. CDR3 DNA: TGTGCCAGCACCCTCAACGCGGGGCCCCAGCATTTT.

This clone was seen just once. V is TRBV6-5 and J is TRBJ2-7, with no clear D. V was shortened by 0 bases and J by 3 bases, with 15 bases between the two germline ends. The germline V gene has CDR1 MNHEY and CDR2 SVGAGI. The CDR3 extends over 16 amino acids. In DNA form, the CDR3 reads TGTGCCAGCAGTTACTCGCCTACCGCGACCAGCTACGAGCAGTACTTC. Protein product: CASSYSPTATSYEQYF.

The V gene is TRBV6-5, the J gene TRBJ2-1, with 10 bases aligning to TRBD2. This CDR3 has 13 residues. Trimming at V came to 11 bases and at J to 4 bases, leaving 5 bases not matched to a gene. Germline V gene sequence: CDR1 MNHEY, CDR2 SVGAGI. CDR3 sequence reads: CAASSGGYNEQFF. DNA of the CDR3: TGTGCCGCCTCTAGCGGGGGTTACAATGAGCAGTTCTTC.

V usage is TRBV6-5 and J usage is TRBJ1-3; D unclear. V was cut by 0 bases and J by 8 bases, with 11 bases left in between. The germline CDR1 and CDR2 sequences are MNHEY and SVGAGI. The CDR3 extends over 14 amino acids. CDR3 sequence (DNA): TGTGCCAGCAGTTACTCAGAGTTTGGGTACACCATATATTTT. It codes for CASSYSEFGYTIYF.

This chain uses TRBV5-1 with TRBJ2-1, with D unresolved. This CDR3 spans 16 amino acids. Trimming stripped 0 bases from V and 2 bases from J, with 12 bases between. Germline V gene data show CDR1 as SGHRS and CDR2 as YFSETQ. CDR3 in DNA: TGCGCCAGCAGCTTGGTATCCCAACGGACCTACAATGAGCAGTTCTTC. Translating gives CASSLVSQRTYNEQFF.

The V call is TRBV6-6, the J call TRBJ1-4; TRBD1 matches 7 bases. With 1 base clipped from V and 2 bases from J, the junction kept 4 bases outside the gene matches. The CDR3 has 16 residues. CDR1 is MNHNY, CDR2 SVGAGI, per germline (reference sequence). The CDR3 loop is CASSYYRGSTNEKLFF. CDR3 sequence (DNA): TGTGCCAGCAGTTACTACAGGGGTTCCACTAATGAAAAACTGTTTTTT.

The CDR3: CASSFALETDTQYF. CDR3 sequence (DNA): TGTGCCAGCAGCTTTGCTCTCGAGACAGATACGCAGTATTTT. The chain uses TRBV5-5 and TRBJ2-3; no definite D call. Trimming shortened V by 2 bases and J by 3 bases, and 10 bases separated the two germline ends. Germline V gene lookup returns CDR1 SGHKS and CDR2 YYEKEE (reference sequence). There are 14 residues in the CDR3. The variable domain in full, completed from reference TRBV5-5 and TRBJ2-3, reads DAGVTQSPTHLIKTRGQQVTLRCSPISGHKSVSWYQQVLGQGPQFIFQYYEKEERGRGNFPDRFSARQFPNYSSELNVNALLLGDSALYLCASSFALETDTQYFGPGTRLTVL.

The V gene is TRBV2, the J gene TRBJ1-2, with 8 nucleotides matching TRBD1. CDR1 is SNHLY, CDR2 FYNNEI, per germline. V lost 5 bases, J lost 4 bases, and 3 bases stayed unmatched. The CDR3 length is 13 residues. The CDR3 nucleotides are TGTGCCAGCAGTCAAACAGGGGGCTATGGCTACACCTTC. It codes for CASSQTGGYGYTF.

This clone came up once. The CDR3 region has the DNA TGTGCCAGCCGAAACAGCGGGAGGGCCTTAGGGCAGTTCTTC. Translation: CASRNSGRALGQFF. This chain joins TRBV6-5 and TRBJ2-1; TRBD2 aligns across 10 bases. The CDR3 runs to 14 residues. Unmatched junction bases numbered 13, after V lost 8 bases and J lost 12 bases. Germline V gene data show CDR1 as MNHEY and CDR2 as SVGAGI.

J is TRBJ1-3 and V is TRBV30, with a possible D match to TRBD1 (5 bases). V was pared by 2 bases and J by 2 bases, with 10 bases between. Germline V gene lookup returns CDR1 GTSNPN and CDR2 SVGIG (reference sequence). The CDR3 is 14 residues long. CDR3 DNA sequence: TGTGCCTGGAGTCTGGGGGGTGCTGGAAACACCATATATTTT. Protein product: CAWSLGGAGNTIYF.

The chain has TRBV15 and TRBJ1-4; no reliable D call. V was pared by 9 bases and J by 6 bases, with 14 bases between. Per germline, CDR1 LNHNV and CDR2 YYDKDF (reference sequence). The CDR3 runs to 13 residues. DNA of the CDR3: TGTGCCACGTCTTTGGAGGTTCATGAAAAACTGTTTTTT. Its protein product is CATSLEVHEKLFF. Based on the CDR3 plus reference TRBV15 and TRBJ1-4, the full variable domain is DAMVIQNPRYQVTQFGKPVTLSCSQTLNHNVMYWYQQKSSQAPKLLFHYYDKDFNNEADTPDNFQSRRPNTSFCFLDIRSPGLGDTAMYLCATSLEVHEKLFFGSGTQLSVL.

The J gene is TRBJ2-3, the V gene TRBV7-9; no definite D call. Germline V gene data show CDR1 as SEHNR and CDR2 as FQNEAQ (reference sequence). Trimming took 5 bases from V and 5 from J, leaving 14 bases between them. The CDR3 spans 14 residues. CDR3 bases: TGTGCCAGCAGCCCTTCCTCTCCTGAAGATACGCAGTATTTT. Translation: CASSPSSPEDTQYF.

CDR3 sequence reads: CSARAGAEQYF. CDR3 coding DNA: TGCAGTGCTAGAGCAGGCGCCGAGCAGTACTTC. The rearrangement uses TRBV20-1 and TRBJ2-7; no reliable D call. The V end lost 1 base, the J end lost 6 bases, and 7 bases lay between the germline ends. The germline V gene has CDR1 DFQATT and CDR2 SNEGSKA (reference sequence). This CDR3 spans 11 amino acids.

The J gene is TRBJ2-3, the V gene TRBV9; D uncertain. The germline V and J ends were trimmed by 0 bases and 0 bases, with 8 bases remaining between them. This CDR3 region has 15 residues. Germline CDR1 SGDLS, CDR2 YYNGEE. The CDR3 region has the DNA TGTGCCAGCAGCGTAGGGGTTTCTAGCACAGATACGCAGTATTTT. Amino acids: CASSVGVSSTDTQYF.

CDR3 bases: TGTGCCACCAGTGATTCCACCAGAGTGGGCGGCTACACCTTC. This sequence encodes CATSDSTRVGGYTF. V gene TRBV24-1 combines with J gene TRBJ1-2, with D uncertain. The V end was cut by 2 bases, the J end by 8 bases, with 14 bases between. Germline V gene lookup returns CDR1 KGHDR and CDR2 SFDVKD. There are 14 residues in the CDR3.

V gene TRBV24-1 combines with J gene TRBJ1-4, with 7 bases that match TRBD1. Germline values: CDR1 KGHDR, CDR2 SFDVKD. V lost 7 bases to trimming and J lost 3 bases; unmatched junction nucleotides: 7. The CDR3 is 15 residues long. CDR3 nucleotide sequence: TGTGCCACCAGCGGATCGGGGACAGCTAATGAAAAACTGTTTTTT. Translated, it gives CATSGSGTANEKLFF.